What follows are 2 T cell receptor beta chains derived from one specimen sequenced in a study of tumor-infiltrating lymphocytes in glioblastoma multiforme (dated by TCRdb to the late 2010s). For sequencing, an Illumina HiSeq 2500 was employed. TCRB libraries were constructed from RNA through three rounds of nested multiplex PCR following a modified ARM-PCR protocol with multiple V-beta primers and a C-beta primer. TCRdb itself trimmed the public reads at Q25 with fastp, ran MiXCR and retained productive beta chains. Identical CDR3 proteins give one entry, which carries the most common genes and DNA. This sample gives 13,000 to 15,000 distinct CDR3 sequences in total; over 55% of them show up just once. The top ten constitute about 49% of the sample. Sequencing was done on a sample of brain tumor tissue. The receptors shown here come from a male donor with glioblastoma.

Relative to its sample, this clonotype is medium-sized (0.01 to 0.1%). The CDR3 sequence: CASSGGQWNTGELFF. The CDR3 DNA reads TGCGCCAGCAGCGGGGGACAGTGGAACACCGGGGAGCTGTTTTTT. The chain recombines TRBV5-1 with TRBJ2-2; 7 positions agree with TRBD1. From germline, CDR1 is SGHRS and CDR2 YFSETQ. This CDR3 comprises 15 residues. V shed 4 bases, J shed 1 base, and the junction held 4 bases outside the gene matches. The full variable domain, completed using reference TRBV5-1 and TRBJ2-2, is KAGVTQTPRYLIKTRGQQVTLSCSPISGHRSVSWYQQTPGQGLQFLFEYFSETQRNKGNFPGRFSGRQFSNSRSEMNVSTLELGDSALYLCASSGGQWNTGELFFGEGSRLTVL.

This clonotype has ten or more counts. This sequence joins TRBV11-2 and TRBJ2-5; tentatively, D is TRBD1 or TRBD2 (5 bases each). This CDR3 is 13 amino acids long. The V end was cut by 8 bases, the J end by 7 bases, with 17 bases between. Germline V CDR1 and CDR2: SGHAT, FQNNGV. The CDR3 loop reads CASGIEGPRTQYF. The CDR3, as DNA: TGTGCCAGCGGCATAGAGGGACCCAGGACCCAGTACTTC.